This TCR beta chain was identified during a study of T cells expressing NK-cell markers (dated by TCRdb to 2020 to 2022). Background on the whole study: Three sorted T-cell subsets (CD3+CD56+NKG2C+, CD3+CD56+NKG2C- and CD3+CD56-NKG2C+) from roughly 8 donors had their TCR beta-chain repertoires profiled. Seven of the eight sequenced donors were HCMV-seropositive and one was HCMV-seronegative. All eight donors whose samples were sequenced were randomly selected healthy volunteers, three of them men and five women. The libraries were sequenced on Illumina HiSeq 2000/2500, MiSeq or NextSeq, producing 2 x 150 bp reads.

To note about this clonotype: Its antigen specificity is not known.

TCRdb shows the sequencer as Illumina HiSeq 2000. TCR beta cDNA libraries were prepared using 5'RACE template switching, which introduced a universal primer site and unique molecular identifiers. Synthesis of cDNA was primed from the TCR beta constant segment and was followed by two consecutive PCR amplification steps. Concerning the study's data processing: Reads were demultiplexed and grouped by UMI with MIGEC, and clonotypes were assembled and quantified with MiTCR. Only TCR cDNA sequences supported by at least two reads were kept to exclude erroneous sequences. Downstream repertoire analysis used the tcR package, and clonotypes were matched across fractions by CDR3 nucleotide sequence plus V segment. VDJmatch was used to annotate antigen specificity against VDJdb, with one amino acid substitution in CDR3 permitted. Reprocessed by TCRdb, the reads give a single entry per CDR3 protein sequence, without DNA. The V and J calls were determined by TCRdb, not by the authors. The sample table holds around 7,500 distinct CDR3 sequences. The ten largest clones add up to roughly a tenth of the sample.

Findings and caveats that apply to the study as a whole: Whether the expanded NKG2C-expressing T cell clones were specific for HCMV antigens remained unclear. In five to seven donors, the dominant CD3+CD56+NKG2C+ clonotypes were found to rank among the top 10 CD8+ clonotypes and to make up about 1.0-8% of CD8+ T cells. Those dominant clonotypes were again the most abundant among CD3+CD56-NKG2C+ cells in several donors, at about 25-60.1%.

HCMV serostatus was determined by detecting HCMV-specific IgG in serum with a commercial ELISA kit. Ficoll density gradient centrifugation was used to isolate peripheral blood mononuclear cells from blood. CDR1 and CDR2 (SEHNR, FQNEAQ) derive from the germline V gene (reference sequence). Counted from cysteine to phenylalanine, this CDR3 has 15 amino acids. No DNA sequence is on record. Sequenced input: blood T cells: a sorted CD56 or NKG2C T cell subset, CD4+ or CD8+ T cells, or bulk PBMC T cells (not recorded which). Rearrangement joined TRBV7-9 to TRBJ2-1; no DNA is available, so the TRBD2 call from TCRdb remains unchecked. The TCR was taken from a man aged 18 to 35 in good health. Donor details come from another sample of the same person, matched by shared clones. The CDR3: CASSRSGFPFNEQFF.